Sequencing of this T cell receptor beta chain was carried out in a study of blood T cell repertoires in COVID-19. Trimming took 0 bases from V and 2 from J, leaving 9 bases between them. CDR3 length equals 14 residues. Germline V lookup: CDR1 SGHRS, CDR2 YFSETQ. Seattle enrolled patients during active infection and tracked them longitudinally. Using immunoSEQ multiplex PCR, the repertoire was profiled, and TCRdb retains in-frame clones only, with some absent. The table has 150,000 to 200,000 clones, around 80% seen once. The gene calls are TRBV5-1 and TRBJ2-7; D remains ambiguous. The clonotype comes from a woman aged 70-85 years with COVID-19, enrolled during active disease. Material: peripheral blood. The DNA for the CDR3 is TGCGCCAGCAGCTTGGACCAGATCCCCTACGAGCAGTACTTC. Translating gives CASSLDQIPYEQYF.